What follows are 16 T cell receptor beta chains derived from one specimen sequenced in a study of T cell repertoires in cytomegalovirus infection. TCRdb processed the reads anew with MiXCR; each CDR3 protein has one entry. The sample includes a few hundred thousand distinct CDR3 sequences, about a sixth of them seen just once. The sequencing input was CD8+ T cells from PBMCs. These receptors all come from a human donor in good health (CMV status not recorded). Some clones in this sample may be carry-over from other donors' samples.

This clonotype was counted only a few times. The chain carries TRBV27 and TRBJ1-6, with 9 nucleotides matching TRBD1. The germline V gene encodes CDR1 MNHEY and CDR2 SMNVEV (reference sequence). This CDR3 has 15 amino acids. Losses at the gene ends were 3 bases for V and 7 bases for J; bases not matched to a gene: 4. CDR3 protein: CASSFNRGQNSPLHF. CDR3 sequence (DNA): TGTGCCAGCAGTTTCAACAGGGGGCAGAATTCACCCCTCCACTTT.

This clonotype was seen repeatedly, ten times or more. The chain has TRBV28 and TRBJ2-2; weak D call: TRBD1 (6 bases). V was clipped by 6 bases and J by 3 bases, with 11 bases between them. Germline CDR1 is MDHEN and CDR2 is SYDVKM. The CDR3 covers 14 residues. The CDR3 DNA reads TGTGCCAGCAGCCCTTACAGGGACACCGGGGAGCTGTTTTTT. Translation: CASSPYRDTGELFF.

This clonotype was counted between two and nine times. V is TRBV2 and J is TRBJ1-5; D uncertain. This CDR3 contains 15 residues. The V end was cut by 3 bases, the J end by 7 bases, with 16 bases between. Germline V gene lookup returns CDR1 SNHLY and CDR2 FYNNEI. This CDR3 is CASSDSGEPGQPQHF. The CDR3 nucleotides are TGTGCCAGCAGTGACTCCGGGGAGCCGGGCCAGCCCCAGCATTTT.

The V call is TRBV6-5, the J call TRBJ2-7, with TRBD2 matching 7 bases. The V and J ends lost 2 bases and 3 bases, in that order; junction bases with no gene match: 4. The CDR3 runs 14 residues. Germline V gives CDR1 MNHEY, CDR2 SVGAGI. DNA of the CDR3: TGTGCCAGCAGTTACAGCGGGGTTGGCTACGAGCAGTACTTC. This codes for CASSYSGVGYEQYF.

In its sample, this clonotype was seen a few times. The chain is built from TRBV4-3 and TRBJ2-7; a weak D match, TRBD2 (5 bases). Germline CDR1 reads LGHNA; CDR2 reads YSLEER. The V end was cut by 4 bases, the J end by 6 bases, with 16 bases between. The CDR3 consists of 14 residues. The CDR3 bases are TGCGCCAGCAGCCCAGACGGCGGGCTCTCCGAGCAGTACTTC. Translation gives CASSPDGGLSEQYF.

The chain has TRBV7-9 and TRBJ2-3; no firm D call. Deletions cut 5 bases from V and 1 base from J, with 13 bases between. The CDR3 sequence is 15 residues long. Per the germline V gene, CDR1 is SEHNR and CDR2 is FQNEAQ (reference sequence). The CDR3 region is CASSPRVYGTDTQYF. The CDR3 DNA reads TGTGCCAGCAGCCCTAGGGTTTACGGCACAGATACGCAGTATTTT. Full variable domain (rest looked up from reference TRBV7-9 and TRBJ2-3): DTGVSQNPRHKITKRGQNVTFRCDPISEHNRLYWYRQTLGQGPEFLTYFQNEAQLEKSRLLSDRFSAERPKGSFSTLEIQRTEQGDSAMYLCASSPRVYGTDTQYFGPGTRLTVL.

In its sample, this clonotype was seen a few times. CDR3 sequence: CASSLSMDNEQFF. The CDR3 DNA sequence: TGTGCCAGCAGTTTATCGATGGACAATGAGCAGTTCTTC. V and J are TRBV27 and TRBJ2-1; D is unresolved. The V gene lost 0 bases and the J gene lost 5 bases, with 5 bases spanning the gap. CDR1 and CDR2 (germline): MNHEY, SMNVEV (reference sequence). This CDR3 is built from 13 residues.

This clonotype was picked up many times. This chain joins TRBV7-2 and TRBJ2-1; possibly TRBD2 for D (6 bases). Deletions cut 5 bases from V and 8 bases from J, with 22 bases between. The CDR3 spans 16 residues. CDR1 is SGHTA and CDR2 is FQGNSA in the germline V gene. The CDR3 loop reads CASSPGGLVGVYEQFF. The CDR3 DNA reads TGTGCCAGCAGCCCTGGGGGACTCGTGGGTGTCTATGAGCAGTTCTTC.

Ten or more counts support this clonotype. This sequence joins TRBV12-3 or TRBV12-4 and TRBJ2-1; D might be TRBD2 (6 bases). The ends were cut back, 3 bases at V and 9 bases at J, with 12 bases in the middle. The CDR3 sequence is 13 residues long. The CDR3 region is CASSFSPGGEQFF. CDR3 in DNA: TGTGCCAGCAGTTTCAGCCCCGGGGGTGAGCAGTTCTTC.

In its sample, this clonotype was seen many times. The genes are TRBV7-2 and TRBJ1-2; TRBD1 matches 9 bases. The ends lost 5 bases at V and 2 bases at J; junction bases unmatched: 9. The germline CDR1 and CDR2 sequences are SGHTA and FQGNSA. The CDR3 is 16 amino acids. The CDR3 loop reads CASSLIYGQGNYGYTF. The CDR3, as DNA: TGTGCCAGCAGCCTCATCTACGGACAGGGGAACTATGGCTACACCTTC. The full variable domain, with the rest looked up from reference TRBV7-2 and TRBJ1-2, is GAGVSQSPSNKVTEKGKDVELRCDPISGHTALYWYRQSLGQGLEFLIYFQGNSAPDKSGLPSDRFSAERTGGSVSTLTIQRTQQEDSAVYLCASSLIYGQGNYGYTFGSGTRLTVV.

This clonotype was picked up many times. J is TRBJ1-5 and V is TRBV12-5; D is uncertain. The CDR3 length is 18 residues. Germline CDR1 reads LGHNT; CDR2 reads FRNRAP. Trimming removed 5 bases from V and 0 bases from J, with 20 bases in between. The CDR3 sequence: CASGPPPRILYSNQPQHF. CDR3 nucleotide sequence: TGTGCTAGTGGTCCCCCGCCACGGATACTATATAGCAATCAGCCCCAGCATTTT.

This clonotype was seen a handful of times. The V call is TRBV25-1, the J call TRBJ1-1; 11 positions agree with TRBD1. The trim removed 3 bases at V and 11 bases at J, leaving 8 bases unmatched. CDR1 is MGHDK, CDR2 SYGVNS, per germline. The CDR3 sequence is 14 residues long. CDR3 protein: CASSDEDRGLLAFF. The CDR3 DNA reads TGTGCCAGCAGTGATGAGGACAGGGGGCTTTTGGCTTTCTTT.

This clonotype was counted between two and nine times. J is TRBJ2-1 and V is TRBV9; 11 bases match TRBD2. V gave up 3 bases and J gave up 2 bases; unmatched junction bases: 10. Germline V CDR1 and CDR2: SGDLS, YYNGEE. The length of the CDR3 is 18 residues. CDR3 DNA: TGTGCCAGCAGCGGGGTAGCGGGGGGGTCCCACCCCTACAATGAGCAGTTCTTC. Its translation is CASSGVAGGSHPYNEQFF.

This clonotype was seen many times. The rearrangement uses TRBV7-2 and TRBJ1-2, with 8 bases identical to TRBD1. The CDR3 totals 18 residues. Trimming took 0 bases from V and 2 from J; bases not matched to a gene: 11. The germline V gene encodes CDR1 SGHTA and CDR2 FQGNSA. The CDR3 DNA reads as TGTGCCAGCAGCTTAGCGGGCAGGGACAGGCCCTTGAACTATGGCTACACCTTC. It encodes CASSLAGRDRPLNYGYTF. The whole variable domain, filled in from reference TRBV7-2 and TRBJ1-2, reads GAGVSQSPSNKVTEKGKDVELRCDPISGHTALYWYRQSLGQGLEFLIYFQGNSAPDKSGLPSDRFSAERTGGSVSTLTIQRTQQEDSAVYLCASSLAGRDRPLNYGYTFGSGTRLTVV.

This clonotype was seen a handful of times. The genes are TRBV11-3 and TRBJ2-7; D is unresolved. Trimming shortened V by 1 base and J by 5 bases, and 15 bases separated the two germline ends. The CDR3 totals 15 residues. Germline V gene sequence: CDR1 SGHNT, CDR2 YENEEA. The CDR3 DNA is TGTGCCAGCAGCTTAGCTCCTAACGGGCCGGACGAGCAGTACTTC. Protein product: CASSLAPNGPDEQYF.

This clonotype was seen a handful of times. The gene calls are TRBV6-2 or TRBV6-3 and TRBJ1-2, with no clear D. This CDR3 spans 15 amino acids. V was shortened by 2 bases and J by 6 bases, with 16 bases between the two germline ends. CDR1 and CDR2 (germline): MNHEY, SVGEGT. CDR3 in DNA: TGTGCCAGCAGTTACCACAACCGCCGTCTGGATGGCTACACCTTC. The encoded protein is CASSYHNRRLDGYTF.